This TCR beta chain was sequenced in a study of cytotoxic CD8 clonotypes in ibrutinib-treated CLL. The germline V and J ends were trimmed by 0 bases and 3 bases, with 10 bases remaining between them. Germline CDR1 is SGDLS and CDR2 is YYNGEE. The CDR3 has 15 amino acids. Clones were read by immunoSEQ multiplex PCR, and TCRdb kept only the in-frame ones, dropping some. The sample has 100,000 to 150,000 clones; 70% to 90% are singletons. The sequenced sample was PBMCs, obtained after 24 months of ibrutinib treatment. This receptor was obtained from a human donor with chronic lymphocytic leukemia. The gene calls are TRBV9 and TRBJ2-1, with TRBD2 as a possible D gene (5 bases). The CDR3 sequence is CASSVEGSYYNEQFF. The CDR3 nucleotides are TGTGCCAGCAGCGTAGAAGGGAGTTACTACAATGAGCAGTTCTTC. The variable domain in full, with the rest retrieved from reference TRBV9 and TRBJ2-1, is DSGVTQTPKHLITATGQRVTLRCSPRSGDLSVYWYQQSLDQGLQFLIQYYNGEERAKGNILERFSAQQFPDLHSELNLSSLELGDSALYFCASSVEGSYYNEQFFGPGTRLTVL.